Listed below are T cell receptor beta chains from one sample, sequenced in a study of blood T cell repertoires in COVID-19. Some clones are missing from TCRdb's copy, which holds only in-frame ones; the method was immunoSEQ multiplex PCR. The data show approximately 45,000 clones, around nine tenths seen once. Sequencing was done on a sample of peripheral blood. These receptor sequences come from a man in his forties with COVID-19, enrolled during active disease. The CDR3 runs from the conserved cysteine through the conserved F or W. D genes are given only for firm matches. For some rows the clone size is stated as once, few or many, or as a class when expanded; others skip it.

once NA TRBJ1-5 TRBV16 CASSQSWGLSNQPQHF TGTGCCAGCAGCCAATCGTGGGGGCTAAGCAATCAGCCCCAGCATTTT
NA NA TRBJ1-2 TRBV5-1 CASSLDPGSGYGYTF TGCGCCAGCAGCTTGGACCCAGGGTCTGGCTATGGCTACACCTTC
NA NA TRBJ1-6 TRBV7-2 CASSFLGGPTSSYNSPLHF TGTGCCAGCAGCTTCTTGGGGGGTCCAACCAGCTCCTATAATTCACCCCTCCACTTT
NA NA TRBJ2-7 TRBV5-1 CASSLNGQPDSYEQYF TGCGCCAGCAGCTTAAACGGACAGCCCGACTCCTACGAGCAGTACTTC
NA TRBD2 TRBJ2-3 TRBV19 CASTPILSGGTDTQYF TGTGCCAGTACCCCGATCCTTAGCGGGGGAACAGATACGCAGTATTTT
NA NA TRBJ1-1 TRBV6-6 CASSYGVGGSTEAFF TGTGCCAGCAGTTACGGGGTAGGGGGTAGCACTGAAGCTTTCTTT
NA TRBD1 TRBJ1-1 TRBV11-3 CASSVRTGEAFF TGTGCCAGCAGCGTACGGACAGGAGAAGCTTTCTTT
NA TRBD1 TRBJ1-1 TRBV5-8 CASSSRQGMNTEAFF TGTGCCAGCAGCTCACGACAGGGGATGAACACTGAAGCTTTCTTT
NA NA TRBJ2-7 TRBV11-3 CASSSRVSYEQYF TGTGCCAGCAGCTCCCGGGTCTCCTACGAGCAGTACTTC
NA TRBD2 TRBJ2-3 TRBV6-2/TRBV6-3 CASSYAGAGTQYF TGTGCCAGCAGTTATGCGGGAGCCGGAACGCAGTATTTT
NA NA TRBJ2-7 TRBV27 CASSSRYEQYF TGTGCCAGCAGCTCCCGGTACGAGCAGTACTTC
NA NA TRBJ1-2 TRBV27 CASSPIGGSGGYTF TGTGCCAGCAGTCCAATCGGGGGGTCGGGCGGCTACACCTTC
NA NA TRBJ2-7 TRBV9 CASSVDPGTYEQYF TGTGCCAGCAGCGTGGACCCGGGAACCTACGAGCAGTACTTC
NA NA TRBJ1-2 TRBV13 CASSLGQGSNYGYTF TGTGCCAGCAGCTTAGGACAGGGCTCTAACTATGGCTACACCTTC
NA TRBD1 TRBJ2-1 TRBV2 CASSEAWDSSYNEQFF TGTGCCAGCAGTGAAGCCTGGGACAGCTCCTACAATGAGCAGTTCTTC
NA NA TRBJ1-4 TRBV11-2 CASSLDGRYEKLFF TGTGCCAGCAGCTTAGATGGCCGATACGAAAAACTGTTTTTT
NA NA TRBJ2-7 TRBV30 CAWSVRRQGYNSYEQYF TGTGCCTGGAGTGTACGGCGGCAGGGTTATAACTCCTACGAGCAGTACTTC
NA TRBD1 TRBJ2-2 TRBV7-2 CASSRDRVDTGELFF TGTGCCAGCAGCCGGGACAGGGTGGACACCGGGGAGCTGTTTTTT
NA NA TRBJ2-2 TRBV5-6 CASSLPAGELFF TGTGCCAGCAGCTTGCCGGCCGGGGAGCTGTTTTTT
once TRBD2 TRBJ2-2 TRBV3-1/TRBV3-2 CASSQEGLAGGGTGELFF TGTGCCAGCAGCCAAGAAGGACTAGCGGGGGGTGGCACCGGGGAGCTGTTTTTT
NA NA TRBJ2-4 TRBV11-2 CASSPLTGLAKNIQYF TGTGCCAGCAGCCCTCTGACCGGGTTAGCCAAAAACATTCAGTACTTC
NA NA TRBJ1-3 TRBV7-9 CASSAGVSGNTIYF TGTGCCAGCAGCGCAGGGGTCAGCGGAAACACCATATATTTT
NA NA TRBJ2-5 TRBV9 CASSVASGDGETQYF TGTGCCAGCAGCGTAGCTTCAGGGGACGGGGAGACCCAGTACTTC
NA NA TRBJ1-5 TRBV28 CASKIEENSNQPQHF TGTGCCAGCAAGATTGAGGAAAATAGCAATCAGCCCCAGCATTTT
NA TRBD1 TRBJ2-5 TRBV7-2 CASSSGQGRGAKTQYF TGTGCCAGCAGCTCTGGACAGGGTCGGGGAGCTAAGACCCAGTACTTC
NA TRBD1 TRBJ1-5 TRBV27 CASSFSTGERNQPQHF TGTGCCAGCAGCTTCTCGACAGGGGAACGAAATCAGCCCCAGCATTTT
NA NA TRBJ1-2 TRBV2 CASSEEPGFYGYTF TGTGCCAGCAGTGAAGAGCCAGGATTTTATGGCTACACCTTC
NA NA TRBJ1-2 TRBV14 CASSQAGNYGYTF TGTGCCAGCAGCCAGGCAGGGAACTATGGCTACACCTTC
NA NA TRBJ2-7 TRBV5-6 CASSLSQYETYEQYF TGTGCCAGCAGCTTGTCACAGTATGAGACCTACGAGCAGTACTTC
once NA TRBJ2-5 TRBV4-1 CASSQGETEYQETQYF TGCGCCAGCAGCCAAGGCGAGACAGAGTACCAAGAGACCCAGTACTTC
NA NA TRBJ2-5 TRBV15 CATSGSGQFQETQYF TGTGCCACCAGCGGTTCTGGACAGTTCCAAGAGACCCAGTACTTC
NA TRBD1 TRBJ1-2 TRBV6-5 CASRRTGRNYGYTF TGTGCCAGCCGTCGGACAGGGAGAAACTATGGCTACACCTTC
NA NA TRBJ1-1 TRBV7-2 CASSHDRGNTEAFF TGTGCCAGCAGCCATGACAGAGGGAACACTGAAGCTTTCTTT
NA NA TRBJ1-5 TRBV10-3 CAISESGRAQPQHF TGTGCCATCAGTGAGTCGGGCAGAGCTCAGCCCCAGCATTTT
NA NA TRBJ2-1 TRBV10-1 CASSESTSSEQFF TGCGCCAGCAGTGAGTCGACTAGTTCTGAGCAGTTCTTC
NA TRBD2 TRBJ2-5 TRBV30 CAWSLGAGGPGETQYF TGTGCCTGGTCTCTCGGAGCGGGAGGGCCGGGAGAGACCCAGTACTTC
once TRBD1 TRBJ2-1 TRBV14 CASSQKTGQGGEQFF TGTGCCAGCAGCCAGAAAACGGGACAGGGAGGTGAGCAGTTCTTC
NA TRBD2 TRBJ2-7 TRBV2 CASSDSGVTSGKSSYEQYF TGTGCCAGCAGTGATTCAGGCGTTACTAGCGGGAAGAGCTCCTACGAGCAGTACTTC
NA TRBD1 TRBJ2-1 TRBV10-1 CASSTGQGPYNEQFF TGCGCCAGCAGTACCGGACAGGGACCTTACAATGAGCAGTTCTTC
NA TRBD1 TRBJ2-7 TRBV7-8 CASSAGTGGVRSLMEQYF TGTGCCAGCAGCGCCGGGACAGGGGGGGTTCGTTCCTTAATGGAGCAGTACTTC
NA TRBD2 TRBJ2-1 TRBV3-1/TRBV3-2 CASSQAGGPPMDEQFF TGTGCCAGCAGCCAGGCGGGAGGGCCCCCTATGGATGAGCAGTTCTTC
NA TRBD1 TRBJ1-5 TRBV19 CASSTRDRGFRQPQHF TGTGCCAGTAGTACACGGGACAGGGGGTTTAGACAGCCCCAGCATTTT
NA TRBD1 TRBJ2-2 TRBV5-6 CASSSGTGNGELFF TGTGCCAGCAGCTCCGGGACAGGGAACGGGGAGCTGTTTTTT
few NA TRBJ1-2 TRBV11-2 CASSDTRDSEGYTF TGTGCCAGCAGTGATACCCGGGACTCTGAAGGCTACACCTTC
NA NA TRBJ1-3 TRBV6-6 CASSYLGRTTGNTIYF TGTGCCAGCAGTTACTTGGGCAGGACAACTGGAAACACCATATATTTT
NA NA TRBJ2-6 TRBV5-8 CASSLIAGVAGANVLTF TGTGCCAGCAGCTTGATCGCAGGGGTGGCTGGGGCCAACGTCCTGACTTTC
NA NA TRBJ1-6 TRBV11-3 CASSFHYENSPLHF TGTGCCAGCAGCTTCCATTACGAGAATTCACCCCTCCACTTT
NA NA TRBJ2-1 TRBV4-1 CASRPLGDSYNEQFF TGCGCCAGCAGGCCCCTAGGGGACTCCTACAATGAGCAGTTCTTC
NA TRBD2 TRBJ2-3 TRBV7-3 CASSPYPSTSGSTDTQYF TGTGCCAGCAGCCCGTACCCCTCGACTAGCGGGAGCACAGATACGCAGTATTTT
NA NA TRBJ2-5 TRBV5-1 CASAPSLSVVETQYF TGCGCCAGCGCCCCTTCTCTCTCAGTTGTGGAGACCCAGTACTTC
NA TRBD1 TRBJ2-7 TRBV29-1 CSVDVGQGLRHF TGCAGCGTTGATGTGGGACAGGGACTTAGGCACTTC
NA NA TRBJ2-7 TRBV7-9 CASSPGRDEQYF TGTGCCAGCAGCCCGGGAAGAGACGAGCAGTACTTC
NA NA TRBJ1-6 TRBV5-8 CASSLDGRMNSPLHF TGTGCCAGCAGCTTGGACGGCAGGATGAATTCACCCCTCCACTTT
NA TRBD1 TRBJ2-2 TRBV29-1 CSVGQGTNTGELFF TGCAGCGTTGGACAGGGAACAAACACCGGGGAGCTGTTTTTT